The source of this TCR beta chain is a study of blood T cell repertoires in COVID-19. In the study overall: Spain, Italy and the United States supplied samples that represented acute and convalescent COVID-19. In each case, the material was cDNA or gDNA derived from T cells, B-cell-depleted T cells, or PBMCs.

Per the authors' pipeline: Estimation of nucleated cell counts relied on the amplification of reference gene primers. The table came from immunoSEQ multiplex PCR; TCRdb's copy has only in-frame clones and leaves some out. The V and J calls and the clone size are those of that table, but D and trimming were determined from the DNA. The sample has over 150,000 clones; around nine tenths are singletons. V shed 4 bases, J shed 9 bases, and the junction held 10 bases outside the gene matches. Germline CDR1 reads SGHTA; CDR2 reads FQGNSA. The length of the CDR3 is 14 residues. This rearrangement joins TRBV7-2 to TRBJ2-5; 8 bases are shared with TRBD2. The TCR was taken from a middle-aged man with active or convalescent COVID-19. The sequenced sample consisted of peripheral blood. The CDR3 sequence: CASSSSGGGWSQYF. CDR3 sequence (DNA): TGTGCCAGCAGCTCCAGCGGCGGGGGGTGGTCCCAGTACTTC. Supplemented by reference TRBV7-2 and TRBJ2-5, the full variable domain reads GAGVSQSPSNKVTEKGKDVELRCDPISGHTALYWYRQSLGQGLEFLIYFQGNSAPDKSGLPSDRFSAERTGGSVSTLTIQRTQQEDSAVYLCASSSSGGGWSQYFGPGTRLLVL.